This paragraph covers one T cell receptor beta chain sequence. Its antigen has not been determined. One base away there is no much larger clone; base qualities are not given. Participants in the prospective study were enrolled through a virtual design, were aged about 18 to 89 years, and lived in approximately 25 United States geographic areas. In the prospective study, cohorts were assigned on the basis of participant-reported clinical history obtained from a screening survey and a study questionnaire. Recovered participants in ImmuneRACE Cohort 3 were defined as having two consecutive negative NP/OP PCR tests, clearance from a healthcare professional, or resolution of symptoms. Each participant in the prospective study had whole blood, serum and a nasopharyngeal or oropharyngeal swab collected by mobile phlebotomists. Participants in the prospective study had the option to provide additional blood draws and questionnaires over a 2-month period. Prospective study blood samples were shipped either frozen or at room temperature before DNA extraction.

The immunoSEQ Assay, a bias-controlled multiplex PCR, was used to amplify TCRbeta CDR3 regions from genomic DNA. The original pipeline was this. The number of nucleated cells in each sample was estimated from the amplification of reference gene primers within the assay. Sequence reads were collapsed and filtered to measure the absolute abundance of every unique TCRbeta CDR3 rearrangement. For each sample, productive Simpson clonality was calculated as the square root of Simpson's diversity index across productive rearrangements. The clones in this table, taken by TCRdb from immuneACCESS, are in-frame only. Not every clone is retained; where verified, under half of the shortfall comes from an unresolved V gene, and the cause of the rest is unknown. V and J calls and clone size follow that table, whereas D and trimming were derived from the DNA. Here the sample has hundreds of thousands of clones; over 75% occur a single time. The ten largest make up 2.5% to 3.5% of the sample.

The source of the sample is a study of blood T cell repertoires in COVID-19 (dated by TCRdb to the early 2020s). About the full investigation: Samples from collaborators originated in the United States, Italy and Spain and spanned both the acute and convalescent phases of COVID-19. The material from the prospective study consisted of cDNA or gDNA derived from T cells, B-cell-depleted T cells, or PBMCs. The dataset comprised deeply sampled blood TCRbeta repertoires from subjects exposed to, actively infected with, or recovered from COVID-19. The repertoires were released in a freely available public database meant as a resource for research on the immune response to SARS-CoV-2. The samples were drawn from two sources: the first 160 participants of the ongoing ImmuneRACE study, and over 1,000 subjects contributed by 6 global collaborators. A de-identified subject ID, COVID-19 status, age in years and sex were almost always included in the sample metadata. HLA class I and class II types, where available, came from metadata supplied by the sample provider rather than from assay-based typing.

Findings and caveats that apply to the study as a whole: The amount of clinical and demographic metadata varied by source and participant and was provided uncurated.

The sample consisted of PBMCs or T cells enriched from blood (not recorded which). The receptor's source is a woman in her twenties or thirties who had recovered from COVID-19.

The CDR3 region has the sequence CASSIDPTGGRNQPQHF. The nucleotide sequence is given as TGTGCCAGTAGTATAGATCCGACAGGGGGAAGGAATCAGCCCCAGCATTTT. The chain couples TRBV19 to TRBJ1-5, with TRBD1 identical over 9 junction bases. The CDR3 contains 17 residues, cysteine and phenylalanine counted. Of all the DNA, just the CDR3 is kept, 51 bases in frame from base 1. For CDR1 and CDR2, the germline V gene (reference sequence) lists LNHDA and SQIVND. Trimming takes 0 bases off V and 4 bases off J; junction bases not matched to a gene: 7.